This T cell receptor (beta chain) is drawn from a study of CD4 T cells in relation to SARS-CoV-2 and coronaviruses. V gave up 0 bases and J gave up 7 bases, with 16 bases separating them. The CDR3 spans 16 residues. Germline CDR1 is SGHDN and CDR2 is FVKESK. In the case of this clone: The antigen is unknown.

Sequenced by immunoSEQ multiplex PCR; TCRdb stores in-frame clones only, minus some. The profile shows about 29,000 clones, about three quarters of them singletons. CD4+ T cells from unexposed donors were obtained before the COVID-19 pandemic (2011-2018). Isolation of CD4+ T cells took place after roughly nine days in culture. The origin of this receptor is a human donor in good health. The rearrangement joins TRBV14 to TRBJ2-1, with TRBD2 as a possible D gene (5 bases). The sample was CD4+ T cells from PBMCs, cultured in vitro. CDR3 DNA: TGTGCCAGCAGCCAAGATCCTTTAAGGACTTTGAATGAGCAGTTCTTC. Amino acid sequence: CASSQDPLRTLNEQFF.